The source of this T cell receptor (beta chain) is a study of blood T cell repertoires in COVID-19. About the research overall: PBMCs, B-cell-depleted T cells, or T cells provided the cDNA or gDNA that made up the material.

V was cut by 4 bases and J by 3 bases, with 7 bases left in between. The CDR3 contains 12 residues. Germline V CDR1 and CDR2: SGHRS, YFSETQ. Authors' processing steps: It was from reference gene primer amplification that nucleated cell counts were estimated. Sequenced by immunoSEQ multiplex PCR; TCRdb stores in-frame clones only, minus some. Clone size and V and J calls were adopted from that table, with D and trimming inferred from the DNA. The repertoire holds 380,000 or so clones, with 75% to 90% as singletons. Sequencing input: peripheral blood. The chain combines TRBV5-1 with TRBJ2-5, with D possibly being TRBD2 (6 bases). The TCR was taken from a woman in her sixties or seventies with COVID-19, enrolled during active disease. CDR3 coding DNA: TGCGCCAGCAGCCGCGGGGAAGAGACCCAGTACTTC. Residues: CASSRGEETQYF.